Included here is one TCR beta chain sequence, with context. Trimming removed 8 bases from V and 2 bases from J, with 13 bases in between. The CDR3 runs to 13 residues. The germline CDR1 and CDR2 sequences are MNHNY and SVGAGI (reference sequence). This specimen comes from a study of shared clonotypes between healthy human individuals. Repertoires were generated with immunoSEQ multiplex PCR, while TCRdb's copy carries only in-frame clones and drops some. The profile shows roughly 1,100,000 clones, more than 60% of them singletons. The J gene is TRBJ2-7, the V gene TRBV6-6, with D unresolved. The sequence came from a man between 18 and 35 years old in good health. Sequenced: memory CD4+ T cells sorted from blood. Subset denoted: CD45RA-negative fraction. The chain's CDR3 is CASAEVLAYEQYF. CDR3 DNA sequence: TGTGCCAGCGCCGAGGTCTTGGCCTACGAGCAGTACTTC.